The text below deals with one TCR beta chain. No antigen is known for it. Isolated RNA was reverse transcribed in full, so expressed TCRB transcripts were sequenced. Sequenced by immunoSEQ multiplex PCR; TCRdb stores in-frame clones only, minus some. This sample has 250,000 or so clones, with about 20% found just once. The source of the sample is a study of beta chain features in type 1 diabetes. Findings and caveats of the study: An over-representation of cells with high TCR expression could result from cDNA sequencing. The study notes PCR might favor shorter templates equally in patients and controls. In type 1 diabetes patients, VDJ junctions had fewer insertions; deletions at these junctions were more frequent. The study found moderately but significantly shorter TCRB CDR3s in all four CD4+ subsets of Type 1 diabetes patients.

The CDR3 is 11 residues long. Trimming pared 0 bases from V and 10 bases from J, leaving 5 bases between. The germline CDR1 and CDR2 sequences are SGDLS and YYNGEE. The clonotype was recovered from a woman aged 35 to 49 with type 1 diabetes. The V and J genes are TRBV9 and TRBJ2-1; unclear D gene. Input material: naive CD4+ T cells from blood. The CDR3 nucleotides read TGTGCCAGCAGCGTAGGCCGGGAGCAGTTCTTC. It yields the protein CASSVGREQFF.